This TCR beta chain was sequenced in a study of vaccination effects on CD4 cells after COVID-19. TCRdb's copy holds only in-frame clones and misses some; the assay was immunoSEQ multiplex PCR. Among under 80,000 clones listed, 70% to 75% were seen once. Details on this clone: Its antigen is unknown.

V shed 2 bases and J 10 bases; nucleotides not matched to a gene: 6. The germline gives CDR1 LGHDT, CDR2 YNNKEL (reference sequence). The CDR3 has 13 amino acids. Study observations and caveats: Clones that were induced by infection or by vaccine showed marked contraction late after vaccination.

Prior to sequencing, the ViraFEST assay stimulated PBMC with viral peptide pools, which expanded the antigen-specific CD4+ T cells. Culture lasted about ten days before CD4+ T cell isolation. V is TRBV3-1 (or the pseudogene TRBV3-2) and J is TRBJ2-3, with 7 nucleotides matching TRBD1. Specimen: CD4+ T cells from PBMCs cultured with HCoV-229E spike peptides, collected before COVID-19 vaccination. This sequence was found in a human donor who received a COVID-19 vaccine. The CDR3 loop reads CASSQQTGLPQYF. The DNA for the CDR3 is TGTGCCAGCAGCCAACAGACAGGGTTGCCGCAGTATTTT.